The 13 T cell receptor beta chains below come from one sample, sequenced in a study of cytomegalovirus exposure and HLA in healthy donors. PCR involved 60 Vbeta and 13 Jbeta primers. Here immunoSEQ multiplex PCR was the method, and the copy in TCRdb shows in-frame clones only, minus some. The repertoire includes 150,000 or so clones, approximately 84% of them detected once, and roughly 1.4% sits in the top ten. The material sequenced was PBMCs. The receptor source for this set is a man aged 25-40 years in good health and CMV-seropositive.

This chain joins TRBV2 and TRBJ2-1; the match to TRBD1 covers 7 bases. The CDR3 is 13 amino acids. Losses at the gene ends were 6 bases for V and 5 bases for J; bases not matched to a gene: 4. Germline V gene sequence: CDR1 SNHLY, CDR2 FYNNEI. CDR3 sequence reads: CASRRDRDNEQFF. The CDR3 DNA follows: TGTGCCAGCAGGCGCGACAGGGACAATGAGCAGTTCTTC.

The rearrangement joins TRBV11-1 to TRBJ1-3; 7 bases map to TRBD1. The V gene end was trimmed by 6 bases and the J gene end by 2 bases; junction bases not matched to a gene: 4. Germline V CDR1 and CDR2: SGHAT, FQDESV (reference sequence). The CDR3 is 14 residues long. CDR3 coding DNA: TGTGCCAGCAGATCCGGGACAGCTGGAAACACCATATATTTT. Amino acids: CASRSGTAGNTIYF.

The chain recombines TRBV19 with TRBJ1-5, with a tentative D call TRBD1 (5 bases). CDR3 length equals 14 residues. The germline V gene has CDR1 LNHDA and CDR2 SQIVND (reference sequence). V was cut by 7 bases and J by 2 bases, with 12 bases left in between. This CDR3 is CASTGSGGNQPQHF. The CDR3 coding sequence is TGTGCCAGTACAGGGTCGGGAGGCAATCAGCCCCAGCATTTT.

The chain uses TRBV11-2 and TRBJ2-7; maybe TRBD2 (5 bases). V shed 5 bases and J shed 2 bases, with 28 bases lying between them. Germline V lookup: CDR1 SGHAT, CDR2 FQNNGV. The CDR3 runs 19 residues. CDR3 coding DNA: TGTGCCAGCAGCCCTGTAAGAGGGCAAGCTAACTTGAGCCCCTACGAGCAGTACTTC. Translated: CASSPVRGQANLSPYEQYF.

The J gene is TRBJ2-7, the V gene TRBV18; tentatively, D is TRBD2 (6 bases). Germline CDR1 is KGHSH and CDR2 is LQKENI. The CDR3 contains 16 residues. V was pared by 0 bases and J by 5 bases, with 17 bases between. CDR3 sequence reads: CASSPPGLALYDEQYF. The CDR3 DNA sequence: TGTGCCAGCTCACCACCGGGGCTAGCGCTATACGACGAGCAGTACTTC.

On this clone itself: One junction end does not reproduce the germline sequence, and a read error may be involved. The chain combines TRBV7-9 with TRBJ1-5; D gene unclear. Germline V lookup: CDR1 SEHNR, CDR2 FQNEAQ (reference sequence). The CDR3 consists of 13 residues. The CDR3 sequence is CSSSMTLNQPQHF. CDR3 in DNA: TGTTCCAGCAGTATGACACTCAATCAGCCCCAGCATTTT.

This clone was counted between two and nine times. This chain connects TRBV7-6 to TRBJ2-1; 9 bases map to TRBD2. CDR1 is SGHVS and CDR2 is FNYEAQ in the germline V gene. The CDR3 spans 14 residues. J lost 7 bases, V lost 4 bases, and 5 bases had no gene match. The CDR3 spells CASSSPSGMNEQFF. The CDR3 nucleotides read TGTGCCAGCAGCTCCCCTAGCGGGATGAATGAGCAGTTCTTC.

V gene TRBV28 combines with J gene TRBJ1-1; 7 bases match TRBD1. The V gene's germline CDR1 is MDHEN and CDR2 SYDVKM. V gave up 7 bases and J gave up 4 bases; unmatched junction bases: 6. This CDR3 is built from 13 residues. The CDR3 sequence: CASTLQGRTEAFF. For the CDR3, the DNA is TGTGCCAGCACCTTACAGGGGCGCACTGAAGCTTTCTTT.

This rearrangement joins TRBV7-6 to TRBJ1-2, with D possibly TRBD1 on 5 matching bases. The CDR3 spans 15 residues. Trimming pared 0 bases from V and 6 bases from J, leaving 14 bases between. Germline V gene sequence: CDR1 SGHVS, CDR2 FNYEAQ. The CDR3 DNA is TGTGCCAGCAGCTTAGCGACCTCAGGGTACGATGGCTACACCTTC. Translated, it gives CASSLATSGYDGYTF.

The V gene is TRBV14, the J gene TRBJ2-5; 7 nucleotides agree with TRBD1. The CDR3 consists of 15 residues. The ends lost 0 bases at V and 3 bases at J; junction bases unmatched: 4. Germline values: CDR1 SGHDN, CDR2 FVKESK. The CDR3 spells CASSQDLGQEETQYF. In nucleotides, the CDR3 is TGTGCCAGCAGCCAAGATCTAGGACAGGAAGAGACCCAGTACTTC.

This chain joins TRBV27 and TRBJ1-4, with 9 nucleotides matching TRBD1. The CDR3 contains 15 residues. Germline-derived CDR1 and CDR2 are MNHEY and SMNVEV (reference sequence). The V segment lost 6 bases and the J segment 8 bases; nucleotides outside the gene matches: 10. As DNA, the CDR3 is TGTGCCAGCAGACGGGACAGGGTATTCGGCGAAAAACTGTTTTTT. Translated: CASRRDRVFGEKLFF. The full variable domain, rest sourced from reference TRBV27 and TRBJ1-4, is EAQVTQNPRYLITVTGKKLTVTCSQNMNHEYMSWYRQDPGLGLRQIYYSMNVEVTDKGDVPEGYKVSRKEKRNFPLILESPSPNQTSLYFCASRRDRVFGEKLFFGSGTQLSVL.

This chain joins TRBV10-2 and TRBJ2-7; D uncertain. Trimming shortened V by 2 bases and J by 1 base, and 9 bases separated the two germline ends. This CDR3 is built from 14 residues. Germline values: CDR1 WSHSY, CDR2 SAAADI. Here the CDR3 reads CASSEVSSSYEQYF. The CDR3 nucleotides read TGCGCCAGCAGTGAGGTCAGTTCTTCCTACGAGCAGTACTTC.

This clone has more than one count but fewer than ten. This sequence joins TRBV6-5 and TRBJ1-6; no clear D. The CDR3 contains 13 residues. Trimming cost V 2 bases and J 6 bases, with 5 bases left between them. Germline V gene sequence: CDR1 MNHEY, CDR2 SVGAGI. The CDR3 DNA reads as TGTGCCAGCAGTTACGAGGCTAATTCACCCCTCCACTTT. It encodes CASSYEANSPLHF.